Listed below are T cell receptor beta chains from one sample, sequenced in a study of blood T cell repertoires in COVID-19. Only in-frame clones appear in the TCRdb table, and some are missing; sequencing was by immunoSEQ multiplex PCR. Among roughly 180,000 clones listed, approximately 80% were seen once. Sequencing was carried out using peripheral blood. Receptors originate from a woman aged 45-65 years with active or convalescent COVID-19. Both conserved end residues are part of each CDR3. A D gene is named only where the DNA matches it firmly. Size is stated for part of the rows, as once, few or many counts, or as a class when the clone is expanded.

15	NA	TRBJ1-2	NA	TRBV11-2	TGTGCCAGCAGCTTAGATTGGTCTGTTTCTATCGGCTACACCTTC	CASSLDWSVSIGYTF
15	few	TRBJ2-7	TRBD2	TRBV7-2	TGTGCCAGCAGCTTTGAGCGGGGGGGCTCCTACGAGCAGTACTTC	CASSFERGGSYEQYF
16	NA	TRBJ2-2	TRBD1	TRBV7-2	TGTGCCAGCAGCAGCAGAGGGGGCTCGAACACCGGGGAGCTGTTTTTT	CASSSRGGSNTGELFF
12	NA	TRBJ1-1	NA	TRBV29-1	TGCAGCGTTGTGTCTCTCCGGACTGAAGCTTTCTTT	CSVVSLRTEAFF
13	NA	TRBJ1-1	NA	TRBV30	TGTGCCTGGAGTGTTTTGCAGGACACTGAAGCTTTCTTT	CAWSVLQDTEAFF
18	NA	TRBJ2-7	NA	TRBV27	TGTGCCAGCGGAGAGGGGGCGGGGGGCCCCCCCCAGGGGTACGAGCAGTACTTC	CASGEGAGGPPQGYEQYF
13	NA	TRBJ2-7	NA	TRBV28	TGTGCCAGCAGTGGGGGGGGGCTGAACGAGCAGTACTTC	CASSGGGLNEQYF
13	NA	TRBJ2-1	TRBD1	TRBV3-1/TRBV3-2	TGTGCCAGCAGCCAACAGGGGGCAAATGAGCAGTTCTTC	CASSQQGANEQFF
12	NA	TRBJ1-2	NA	TRBV2	TGTGCCAGCAGTGACAGGGTGGTTGGCTACACCTTC	CASSDRVVGYTF
13	few	TRBJ1-2	NA	TRBV5-1	TGCGCCAGCAGCTTGCAACAGGGTTATGGCTACACCTTC	CASSLQQGYGYTF
14	NA	TRBJ1-2	TRBD1	TRBV19	TGTGCCAGTAGGTCGACAGGGGGAAGCTATGGCTACACCTTC	CASRSTGGSYGYTF
14	NA	TRBJ2-2	NA	TRBV19	TGTGCCAGTAGTATCTCAGGGGCGTTCACCGGGATGACTTTT	CASSISGAFTGMTF
14	NA	TRBJ1-2	NA	TRBV2	TGTGCCAGCAGGGAGGAGGGGCGCTCGCATGGCTACACCTTC	CASREEGRSHGYTF
14	NA	TRBJ1-2	NA	TRBV19	TGTGCCAGTAGTAGTCGTCCAGGGAACTATGGCTACACCTTC	CASSSRPGNYGYTF
19	NA	TRBJ2-6	TRBD1	TRBV19	TGTGCCAGTAGTGCTGGCCGGGACAGGGCCTTCTCTGGGGCCAACGTCCTGACTTTC	CASSAGRDRAFSGANVLTF
16	NA	TRBJ2-5	TRBD2	TRBV7-2	TGTGCCAGCGGGGGGAGCGGACTAGCGGGAAAAGAGACCCAGTACTTC	CASGGSGLAGKETQYF
14	NA	TRBJ2-7	TRBD1	TRBV2	TGTGCCGCCTACCGGGACAGAAGCTCCTACGAGCAGTACTTC	CAAYRDRSSYEQYF
14	NA	TRBJ2-7	TRBD2	TRBV6-1	TGTGCCAGCAGTACTAGCGGGGGGAGCTACGAGCAGTACTTC	CASSTSGGSYEQYF
11	NA	TRBJ2-4	NA	TRBV29-1	TGCAGCGTTGCGGAGGGAAACATTCAGTACTTC	CSVAEGNIQYF
15	NA	TRBJ1-2	TRBD1	TRBV10-3	TGTGCCATCAGTGAGACAGGGGATGGCAACTATGGCTACACCTTC	CAISETGDGNYGYTF
15	NA	TRBJ2-7	TRBD2	TRBV25-1	TGTGCCAGCAGTAAACTAGCGGGAGGGGGGTACGAGCAGTACTTC	CASSKLAGGGYEQYF
12	NA	TRBJ1-2	NA	TRBV7-2	TGTGCCAGCAGCTTAGTGGGGCGGAACTACACCTTC	CASSLVGRNYTF
12	once	TRBJ2-1	NA	TRBV7-2	TGTGCCAGCCGTAGTGGTTACAATGAGCAGTTCTTC	CASRSGYNEQFF
14	NA	TRBJ1-6	TRBD1	TRBV30	TGTGCCTGGAGTCGAACAGGGGACAATTCACCCCTCCACTTT	CAWSRTGDNSPLHF
16	NA	TRBJ1-2	NA	TRBV28	TGTGCCAGCAGTTTAACCGCCCGCAGGGTTGGGAATGGCTACACCTTC	CASSLTARRVGNGYTF
15	NA	TRBJ1-5	NA	TRBV18	TGTGCCAGCTCCCCTCTTCCATCAGGGAATCAGCCCCAGCATTTT	CASSPLPSGNQPQHF
18	NA	TRBJ2-1	TRBD2	TRBV19	TGTGCCAGTAGTATAGATCGGGAAGCGGGAGGTAGCTACAATGAGCAGTTCTTC	CASSIDREAGGSYNEQFF
15	NA	TRBJ2-3	NA	TRBV9	TGTGCCAGCAGCTTGACTTCGATTGGGGGGGATACGCAGTATTTT	CASSLTSIGGDTQYF
13	NA	TRBJ2-3	TRBD1	TRBV4-1	TGCGCCAGCAGCCTGGGACAGGGAGATACGCAGTATTTT	CASSLGQGDTQYF
15	NA	TRBJ1-2	TRBD1	TRBV13	TGTGCCAGCATTCGAGGGGGCGCAGGAAACTATGGCTACACCTTC	CASIRGGAGNYGYTF
16	NA	TRBJ1-6	NA	TRBV11-2	TGTGCCAGCAGCGCTCGACAGGCTAGCTATAATTCACCCCTCCACTTT	CASSARQASYNSPLHF
15	once	TRBJ2-1	NA	TRBV19	TGTGCCAGTCGAGAAGGGGCAGGGCCGTACAATGAGCAGTTCTTC	CASREGAGPYNEQFF
17	NA	TRBJ1-3	NA	TRBV4-2	TGTGCCAGCAGCCAAGATACGAACAGGGTGGGTGGAAACACCATATATTTT	CASSQDTNRVGGNTIYF
11	NA	TRBJ2-1	NA	TRBV7-8	TGTGCCAGCAGCCCCAGGACAGAGCAGTTCTTC	CASSPRTEQFF
17	NA	TRBJ2-7	TRBD1	TRBV18	TGTGCCAGCTCACCACTAGGGGGGACAGGGGGGACCTACGAGCAGTACTTC	CASSPLGGTGGTYEQYF
19	NA	TRBJ2-5	TRBD2	TRBV19	TGTGCCAGTAGCCCAAGGATCCGTTCTAGCGGGACTAGGGCGGAGACCCAGTACTTC	CASSPRIRSSGTRAETQYF
16	NA	TRBJ2-7	TRBD1	TRBV27	TGTGCCAGCAGTTTTAGCCGGGACAGTTCCTCCTACGAGCAGTACTTC	CASSFSRDSSSYEQYF
12	NA	TRBJ2-7	NA	TRBV30	TGTGCCTGGAGTTTTGCCAACTTTGCGCAGTACTTC	CAWSFANFAQYF
15	few	TRBJ1-4	NA	TRBV6-1	TGTGCCAGCAGTGAACTCAGCGCGGCTAATGAAAAACTGTTTTTT	CASSELSAANEKLFF
15	NA	TRBJ2-2	TRBD1	TRBV7-2	TGTGCCAGCAGCAAGGGGACAGTCGGCCCCGGGGAGCTGTTTTTT	CASSKGTVGPGELFF
18	NA	TRBJ2-3	TRBD2	TRBV28	TGTGCCAGCAGTTTATCCCCACTAGCGCACGCCCTCACAGATACGCAGTATTTT	CASSLSPLAHALTDTQYF
16	NA	TRBJ2-1	TRBD2	TRBV7-2	TGTGCCAGCAGCTTATTTACGGGGGGGCCAGGCGCCCCCCAGTTCTTC	CASSLFTGGPGAPQFF
16	once	TRBJ2-7	NA	TRBV19	TGTGCCAGTAGCGCGGAGGCCAGGCGAGGGACCTACGAGCAGTACTTC	CASSAEARRGTYEQYF
14	NA	TRBJ1-2	TRBD1	TRBV3-1/TRBV3-2	TGTGCCAGCAGCCAAGAGAGGGGGCGGAATGGCTACACCTTC	CASSQERGRNGYTF
15	NA	TRBJ2-7	NA	TRBV4-2	TGTGCCAGCAGCCAAGATCGGACGGGGATGGGCGAGCAGTACTTC	CASSQDRTGMGEQYF
12	many	TRBJ2-1	NA	TRBV12-3/TRBV12-4	TGTGCCAGCAGGGCAGCGGACAATGAGCAGTTCTTC	CASRAADNEQFF
13	many	TRBJ1-5	TRBD1	TRBV19	TGTGCCAGCAGGACAGGGTTAGTCCAGCCCCAGCATTTT	CASRTGLVQPQHF
14	NA	TRBJ1-1	NA	TRBV7-3	TGTGCCAGCAGCCTAAACCCACAGAACACTGAAGCTTTCTTT	CASSLNPQNTEAFF
12	once	TRBJ2-1	TRBD2	TRBV28	TGTGCCAGCAGCGGGACTAGCAATGAGCAGTTCTTC	CASSGTSNEQFF
14	NA	TRBJ2-7	TRBD2	TRBV9	TGTGCCAGCAGCGTTGACAGCGGGGGGGACGAGCAGTACTTC	CASSVDSGGDEQYF
15	NA	TRBJ1-3	NA	TRBV11-2	TGTGCCAGCAGCCCCGGAGTCGGCGCTGGAAACACCATATATTTT	CASSPGVGAGNTIYF
14	NA	TRBJ2-3	TRBD2	TRBV7-9	TGTGCCAGCAGCTTAGGTCACGGGGGGGATACGCAGTATTTT	CASSLGHGGDTQYF
13	NA	TRBJ1-1	TRBD1	TRBV5-6	TGTGCCAGCAGAGGGGACAGGGGGACTGAAGCTTTCTTT	CASRGDRGTEAFF
13	NA	TRBJ1-1	NA	TRBV27	TGTGCCCCCCCCTGGGGAGCTTCCACTGAAGCTTTCTTT	CAPPWGASTEAFF
14	once	TRBJ1-6	TRBD1	TRBV5-1	TGCGCCAGCAGCCCGACAGGGGTGCGGTCACCCCTCCACTTT	CASSPTGVRSPLHF